Sequencing of this TCR beta chain was carried out in a study of blood T cell repertoires in COVID-19. Assay used: immunoSEQ multiplex PCR; TCRdb lists only in-frame clones, some missing. In the table there are some 65,000 clones, over 75% of which are singletons. The CDR3 totals 15 residues. Trimming took 3 bases from V and 4 from J, leaving 15 bases between them. CDR1 is SGHAT and CDR2 is FQDESV in the germline V gene (reference sequence). Sequencing was carried out using peripheral blood. The source of this sequence is a man older than 75 with acute or convalescent COVID-19. The chain combines TRBV11-1 with TRBJ1-2; no firm D call. For the CDR3, the DNA is TGTGCCAGCAGCTTGGTCTCCAGGCCTATCTATGGCTACACCTTC. It specifies CASSLVSRPIYGYTF.